This T cell receptor beta chain was identified in a study of blood T cell repertoires in COVID-19. Across the study: Some COVID-19 samples were acute and others convalescent; all came from the United States, Italy and Spain. Sample material is recorded as cDNA or gDNA derived from T cells, B-cell-depleted T cells, or PBMCs.

CDR3 length: 16 residues. CDR1 is SGHVS, CDR2 FNYEAQ, per germline. Trimming pared 5 bases from V and 7 bases from J, leaving 20 bases between. Original analysis: Researchers report that nucleated cell counts were estimated from reference gene primer amplification. The method was immunoSEQ multiplex PCR; TCRdb's version includes in-frame clones alone and lacks a portion of them. The V and J calls and clone size come from that table; D and trimming were worked out from the DNA. The sample carries about 110,000 clones, roughly 76% recorded once. This sequence joins TRBV7-6 and TRBJ2-2; possibly TRBD2 for D (6 bases). The specimen was peripheral blood. This clonotype was sampled from a woman aged 55-70 years with acute or convalescent COVID-19. As DNA, the CDR3 is TGTGCCAGCAGCCCCCTACTGGCTAGCGAGGTCGGGGAGCTGTTTTTT. Translated: CASSPLLASEVGELFF.